The 10 T cell receptor beta chains given below trace back to one sample, sequenced in a study of blood T cell repertoires in COVID-19. Sequencing used immunoSEQ multiplex PCR; TCRdb keeps in-frame clones, though not all of them. The sample includes about 180,000 clones, roughly 84% of them seen just once. Sequencing used peripheral blood. The source is a human donor in a cohort sampled during active COVID-19.

The gene calls are TRBV11-2 and TRBJ1-4, with 11 bases identical to TRBD1. Germline V gives CDR1 SGHAT, CDR2 FQNNGV. There are 14 residues in the CDR3. Trimming at V came to 1 base and at J to 11 bases, leaving 3 bases not matched to a gene. The CDR3 nucleotides are TGTGCCAGCAGCTTAGGGGACAGGGGGGGGAAACTGTTTTTT. Its translation is CASSLGDRGGKLFF.

This clone has just one count. The chain is built from TRBV12-5 and TRBJ2-7; D not certain. V lost 0 bases, J lost 3 bases, and 15 bases lay in between. The CDR3 contains 16 residues. The germline V gene encodes CDR1 LGHNT and CDR2 FRNRAP. The chain's CDR3 is CASGLVAQAPGYEQYF. The DNA of the CDR3 is TGTGCTAGTGGTTTGGTAGCTCAGGCTCCAGGCTACGAGCAGTACTTC.

The rearrangement links TRBV4-1 to TRBJ2-1; 7 bases align to TRBD2. V was pared by 1 base and J by 5 bases, with 8 bases of the junction left unmatched. Germline V lookup: CDR1 MGHRA, CDR2 YSYEKL. This CDR3 has 16 residues. The CDR3 coding sequence is TGCGCCAGCAGCCAAGGGGGAGCGGGAACCAACAATGAGCAGTTCTTC. Its protein product is CASSQGGAGTNNEQFF.

The chain links TRBV19 to TRBJ2-6; D is undetermined. V dropped 10 bases and J dropped 4 bases, with 14 bases sitting between them. CDR3 length: 14 amino acids. The germline V gene has CDR1 LNHDA and CDR2 SQIVND (reference sequence). The CDR3 DNA reads as TGTGCCACCACAGACACAGCCGGGGCCAACGTCCTGACTTTC. It encodes CATTDTAGANVLTF.

V is TRBV7-2 and J is TRBJ1-2; D uncertain. CDR1 and CDR2 (germline): SGHTA, FQGNSA. The CDR3 loop spans 13 amino acids. Trimming took off 0 bases at V and 6 bases at J, with 8 bases between the two ends. In DNA, the CDR3 is TGTGCCAGCAGCTTAGCGGGAGAACATGGCTACACCTTC. This translates into CASSLAGEHGYTF.

This chain links TRBV15 with TRBJ1-2; the D gene is possibly TRBD1 (5 bases). The CDR3 totals 15 residues. In germline, CDR1 is LNHNV, CDR2 YYDKDF (reference sequence). Trimming removed 0 bases from V and 5 bases from J, with 13 bases in between. CDR3 protein: CATSRDLGGVYGYTF. For the CDR3, the DNA is TGTGCCACCAGCAGAGATCTCGGGGGGGTGTATGGCTACACCTTC. The full variable domain, with the rest looked up from reference TRBV15 and TRBJ1-2, is DAMVIQNPRYQVTQFGKPVTLSCSQTLNHNVMYWYQQKSSQAPKLLFHYYDKDFNNEADTPDNFQSRRPNTSFCFLDIRSPGLGDTAMYLCATSRDLGGVYGYTFGSGTRLTVV.

J is TRBJ2-7 and V is TRBV2; D is unclear. The CDR3 length is 15 residues. Germline V gives CDR1 SNHLY, CDR2 FYNNEI. With 1 base removed from V and 1 base from J, the gap between germline ends came to 11 bases. CDR3 nucleotide sequence: TGTGCCAGCAGTGAAGACAGTTTAAGGTCCTACGAGCAGTACTTC. As protein: CASSEDSLRSYEQYF.

The chain links TRBV4-3 to TRBJ1-3, with D possibly TRBD1 on 5 matching bases. In germline, CDR1 is LGHNA, CDR2 YSLEER. CDR3 length equals 16 residues. Trimming pared 2 bases from V and 4 bases from J, leaving 15 bases between. In nucleotides, the CDR3 is TGCGCCAGCAGCCAAACCCCCGCGGGGCAAGGAAACACCATATATTTT. This codes for CASSQTPAGQGNTIYF.

There are a few counts of this clone. The chain has TRBV9 and TRBJ1-2, with TRBD1 matching over 8 bases. CDR3 size: 15 residues. CDR1 and CDR2 (germline): SGDLS, YYNGEE. With 2 bases clipped from V and 6 bases from J, the junction kept 9 bases outside the gene matches. The CDR3 protein is CASSVEIQGEDGYTF. The CDR3 bases are TGTGCCAGCAGCGTTGAGATACAGGGGGAAGATGGCTACACCTTC.

Comment on this clone: Additional DNA sequences in this sample encode the identical CDR3. The chain has TRBV6-6 and TRBJ1-5; 10 bases match TRBD1. The germline V gene has CDR1 MNHNY and CDR2 SVGAGI (reference sequence). The CDR3 contains 15 residues. With 4 bases clipped from V and 2 bases from J, the junction kept 2 bases outside the gene matches. The CDR3 loop reads CASSFGQGGNQPQHF. The CDR3 DNA reads as TGTGCCAGCAGTTTCGGACAGGGGGGCAATCAGCCCCAGCATTTT.